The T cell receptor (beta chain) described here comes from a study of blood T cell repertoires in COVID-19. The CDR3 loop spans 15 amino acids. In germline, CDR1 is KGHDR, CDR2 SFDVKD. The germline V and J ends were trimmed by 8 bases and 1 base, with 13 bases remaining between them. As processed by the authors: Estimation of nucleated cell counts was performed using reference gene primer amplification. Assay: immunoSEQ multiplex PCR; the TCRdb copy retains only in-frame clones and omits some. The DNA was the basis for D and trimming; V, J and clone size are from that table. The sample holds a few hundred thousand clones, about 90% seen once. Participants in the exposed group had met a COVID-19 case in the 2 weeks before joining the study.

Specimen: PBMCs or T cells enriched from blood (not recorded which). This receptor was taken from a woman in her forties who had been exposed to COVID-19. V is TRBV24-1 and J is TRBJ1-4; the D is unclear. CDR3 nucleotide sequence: TGTGCCACCACGGGGTTATGGAAAACTAATGAAAAACTGTTTTTT. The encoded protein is CATTGLWKTNEKLFF.